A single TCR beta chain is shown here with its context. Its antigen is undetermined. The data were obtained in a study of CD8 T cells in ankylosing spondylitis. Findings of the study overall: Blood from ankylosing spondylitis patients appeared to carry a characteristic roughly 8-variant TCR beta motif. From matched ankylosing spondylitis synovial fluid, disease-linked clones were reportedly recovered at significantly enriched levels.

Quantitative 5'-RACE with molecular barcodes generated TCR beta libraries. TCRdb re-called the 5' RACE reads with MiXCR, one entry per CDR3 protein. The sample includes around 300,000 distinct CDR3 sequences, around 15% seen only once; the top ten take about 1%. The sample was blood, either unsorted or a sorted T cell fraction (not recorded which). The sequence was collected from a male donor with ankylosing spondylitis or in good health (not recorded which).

CDR3 DNA sequence: TGTGCCAGCTCGGGGGACGGGACCGGGGAGCTGTTTTTT. Translated: CASSGDGTGELFF. The chain combines TRBV18 with TRBJ2-2; D possibly matches TRBD1 or TRBD2 (5 bases each). V was pared by 6 bases and J by 5 bases, with 10 bases between. Germline CDR1 and CDR2: KGHSH and LQKENI. This CDR3 comprises 13 residues.